Each of the 20 T cell receptor beta chains below was sequenced from the same sample in a study of T cells in Graves' hyperthyroidism and ophthalmopathy. Amplification yielded TCR beta CDR3 regions, with RNA transcripts as the source. First-round RT-PCR of the TCR CDR3 relied on the HTBI primer set. TCRdb fed the multiplex PCR reads into MiXCR, producing one record per CDR3 protein. The table includes about 480,000 distinct CDR3 sequences, roughly a quarter detected once. Sequenced sample: blood. The receptors come from a woman in her twenties or thirties with Graves' ophthalmopathy.

The rearrangement joins TRBV6-1 to TRBJ1-5, with D uncertain. The V gene's germline CDR1 is MNHNS and CDR2 SASEGT. There are 12 residues in the CDR3. Trimming took off 8 bases at V and 7 bases at J, with 12 bases between the two ends. In nucleotides, the CDR3 is TGTGCCAGCGGCACAGAGCGGCAGCCCCAGCATTTT. It encodes CASGTERQPQHF.

The V gene is TRBV6-1, the J gene TRBJ1-5; D is unclear. In germline, CDR1 is MNHNS, CDR2 SASEGT. The CDR3 spans 14 residues. Trimming cost V 3 bases and J 5 bases, with 11 bases left between them. The CDR3 DNA reads as TGTGCCAGCAGTGAGCAGGTTGGGGATCAGCCCCAGCATTTT. It encodes CASSEQVGDQPQHF.

The V call is TRBV20-1, the J call TRBJ1-5; D is uncertain. The CDR3 runs to 14 residues. Germline V gives CDR1 DFQATT, CDR2 SNEGSKA (reference sequence). The ends were cut back, 6 bases at V and 7 bases at J, with 19 bases in the middle. CDR3 nucleotides: TGCAGTGCCAAGCAAGGGTCTTTCGAACAGCCCCAGCATTTT. Its protein is CSAKQGSFEQPQHF.

This clonotype was observed many times. V gene TRBV19 combines with J gene TRBJ1-5; no reliable D call. There are 15 residues in the CDR3. The germline V gene encodes CDR1 LNHDA and CDR2 SQIVND (reference sequence). Trimming left V 3 bases short and J 5 bases short, with 14 bases between. The CDR3 loop is CASSITPPGYQPQHF. CDR3 nucleotides: TGTGCCAGTAGTATTACCCCCCCAGGCTATCAGCCCCAGCATTTT.

This chain uses TRBV4-1 with TRBJ2-7; TRBD2 matches at 7 bases. After removal of 3 bases from V and 2 bases from J, the junction contained 4 bases not matched to a gene. Germline loops: CDR1 MGHRA, CDR2 YSYEKL. The CDR3 length is 14 residues. The CDR3 nucleotides read TGCGCCAGCAGCCACCCGGGACTAACCTACGAGCAGTACTTC. This gives the protein CASSHPGLTYEQYF.

J is TRBJ2-5 and V is TRBV12-3 or TRBV12-4; TRBD2 agrees at 10 bases. This CDR3 has 15 residues. V was clipped by 5 bases and J by 5 bases; unmatched bases: 8. CDR3 sequence (DNA): TGTGCCAGCAGTATTAGCGGGAGGCGGGGGGAGACCCAGTACTTC. Translation: CASSISGRRGETQYF.

There are many counts of this clonotype. CDR3 nucleotide sequence: TGCAGTGCTGAGGGTCGGGGGGGACACATTCAGTACTTC. Its translation: CSAEGRGGHIQYF. The chain has TRBV20-1 and TRBJ2-4, with TRBD2 matching 8 bases. Germline-derived CDR1 and CDR2 are DFQATT and SNEGSKA (reference sequence). Trimming removed 5 bases from V and 8 bases from J; junction bases left unmatched: 8. CDR3 size: 13 residues.

The V gene is TRBV2, the J gene TRBJ1-5; no reliable D call. CDR3 length: 15 residues. CDR1 is SNHLY and CDR2 is FYNNEI in the germline V gene. V lost 1 base and J 4 bases, leaving 11 bases between the germline ends. CDR3 loop: CASSEGRGWNQPQHF. CDR3 coding DNA: TGTGCCAGCAGTGAAGGTAGAGGGTGGAATCAGCCCCAGCATTTT.

The V call is TRBV6-2 or TRBV6-3, the J call TRBJ1-1; D might be TRBD1 (5 bases). Trimming pared 5 bases from V and 5 bases from J, leaving 21 bases between. Germline V gene sequence: CDR1 MNHEY, CDR2 SVGEGT. This CDR3 contains 16 residues. Written as DNA, the CDR3 is TGTGCCAGCAGTCCGGCGGTAAGGGGTCGTTGGACTGAAGCTTTCTTT. It encodes CASSPAVRGRWTEAFF.

V is TRBV6-5 and J is TRBJ2-5; 14 bases map to TRBD2. This CDR3 contains 15 residues. Per germline, CDR1 MNHEY and CDR2 SVGAGI. V shed 7 bases and J 5 bases; nucleotides not matched to a gene: 6. The CDR3 region is CASKLGLAGVETQYF. Here the CDR3 DNA reads TGTGCCAGCAAGTTGGGACTAGCGGGGGTGGAGACCCAGTACTTC.

The CDR3 loop reads CASSPMWNTEAFF. In DNA, the CDR3 is TGTGCCAGCAGTCCCATGTGGAACACTGAAGCTTTCTTT. The chain combines TRBV12-3 or TRBV12-4 with TRBJ1-1; D unclear. CDR3 size: 13 residues. V was trimmed by 5 bases and J by 1 base, leaving 8 bases between them.

This clonotype was seen repeatedly, ten times or more. The chain couples TRBV6-1 to TRBJ1-1; D is possibly TRBD1 (5 bases). CDR3 size: 16 residues. In germline, CDR1 is MNHNS, CDR2 SASEGT. Trimming stripped 6 bases from V and 0 bases from J, with 17 bases between. The CDR3 DNA sequence: TGTGCCAGCAGGAGTACCGCGCAGGGCCTGAACACTGAAGCTTTCTTT. Translating gives CASRSTAQGLNTEAFF.

This clonotype appeared many times. The chain combines TRBV27 with TRBJ1-6, with a weak D call TRBD1 (5 bases). Germline-derived CDR1 and CDR2 are MNHEY and SMNVEV (reference sequence). The CDR3 runs 15 residues. The V end was cut by 7 bases, the J end by 9 bases, with 19 bases between. The CDR3 sequence is CASTSHGQGVSPLHF. DNA of the CDR3: TGTGCCAGCACGAGTCACGGGCAGGGTGTTTCACCCCTCCACTTT.

The V gene is TRBV9, the J gene TRBJ2-1, with D possibly being TRBD1 or TRBD2 (5 bases each). Between the trimmed V and J ends, which lost 3 bases and 0 bases, there was a span of 16 bases. The CDR3 length is 17 residues. Germline assignment: CDR1 SGDLS and CDR2 YYNGEE. The CDR3 DNA sequence: TGTGCCAGCAGCGCCGGGGCCGGTGATAGCTCCTACAATGAGCAGTTCTTC. Amino acid sequence: CASSAGAGDSSYNEQFF.

This clonotype has ten or more counts. The chain carries TRBV6-5 and TRBJ2-7; D gene unclear. This CDR3 has 15 residues. Trimming shortened V by 0 bases and J by 0 bases, and 9 bases separated the two germline ends. Per germline, CDR1 MNHEY and CDR2 SVGAGI. The CDR3 DNA follows: TGTGCCAGCAGTTACTCAGGCAGTAGCTCCTACGAGCAGTACTTC. As protein: CASSYSGSSSYEQYF.

There are many counts of this clonotype. The gene calls are TRBV12-3 or TRBV12-4 and TRBJ1-1; the D is unclear. V dropped 4 bases and J dropped 6 bases, with 6 bases sitting between them. This CDR3 comprises 11 residues. The DNA for the CDR3 is TGTGCCAGCAGTTCGAGGGCTGAAGCTTTCTTT. Encoded protein: CASSSRAEAFF.

The table lists this clonotype with many counts. This chain uses TRBV10-3 with TRBJ2-5, with TRBD2 matching over 8 bases. Germline CDR1 is ENHRY and CDR2 is SYGVKD. CDR3 length: 16 residues. J lost 5 bases, V lost 3 bases, and 11 bases had no gene match. The CDR3 here is CAISDFNSGETETQYF. CDR3 sequence (DNA): TGTGCCATCAGTGATTTTAATAGCGGGGAGACGGAGACCCAGTACTTC.

This clonotype was detected many times. One junction end does not reproduce the germline sequence, and a read error may be involved. This chain connects TRBV12-3 or TRBV12-4 to TRBJ1-2; D gene unclear. The length of the CDR3 is 12 residues. CDR3 region: CASSLGYYGYTF. CDR3 DNA: TGTGCCAGCAGCTTAGGGTACTATGGCTACACCTTC.

This clonotype was seen repeatedly, ten times or more. The V call is TRBV2, the J call TRBJ1-5; D is possibly TRBD1 (6 bases). This CDR3 is built from 16 residues. CDR1 and CDR2 from the germline V gene are SNHLY and FYNNEI. Trimming stripped 4 bases from V and 4 bases from J, with 17 bases between. CDR3 region: CASSGVSGTNNQPQHF. CDR3 sequence (DNA): TGTGCCAGCAGTGGGGTCTCCGGGACAAATAATCAGCCCCAGCATTTT.

This clonotype was seen many times. CDR3 sequence: CASSERGGHTEAFF. The DNA for the CDR3 is TGTGCCAGCAGTGAAAGGGGGGGGCACACTGAAGCTTTCTTT. The chain links TRBV2 to TRBJ1-1, with a tentative D call TRBD1 (6 bases). With 2 bases removed from V and 3 bases from J, the gap between germline ends came to 10 bases. The CDR3 is made up of 14 amino acids. CDR1 and CDR2 (germline): SNHLY, FYNNEI.